Following are 2 T cell receptor beta chains from one sample sequenced in a study of breast tumors, draining lymph nodes, adjacent tissues. Breast cancer patients provided tissue from their axillary draining lymph nodes. TCRdb passed the multiplex PCR reads through MiXCR, listing each CDR3 protein once. This table has 170,000 or so distinct CDR3 sequences, roughly 30% appearing once. Sequencing used axillary lymph node tissue. The receptor set was obtained from a female donor with breast cancer. Some clones in this sample may be carry-over from other donors' samples.

In this sample, this clonotype turned up a few times. The rearrangement joins TRBV28 to TRBJ1-3; D might be TRBD1 (5 bases). Germline V gene data show CDR1 as MDHEN and CDR2 as SYDVKM. V lost 7 bases and J 5 bases, leaving 21 bases between the germline ends. There are 16 residues in the CDR3. The DNA for the CDR3 is TGTGCCAGCACTACAGAAGGGGCAGGGTCTAGAAACACCATATATTTT. Protein product: CASTTEGAGSRNTIYF.

As concerns this clonotype: With a much larger clone just one base away, this may be a read error. This sequence joins TRBV5-4 and TRBJ2-2, with D maybe TRBD2 (6 bases). V was pared by 7 bases and J by 4 bases, with 17 bases between. CDR1 is SGHNT and CDR2 is YYREEE in the germline V gene (reference sequence). This CDR3 contains 15 residues. CDR3 sequence reads: CASGSAGGVTGELFF. CDR3 DNA sequence: TGTGCCAGCGGATCGGCGGGCGGGGTCACCGGGGAGCTGTTTTTT.